The 28 T cell receptor beta chains below come from one sample, sequenced in a study of T cell responses to AZD1222 COVID-19 vaccine. TCRdb's copy holds only in-frame clones and misses some; the assay was immunoSEQ multiplex PCR. There are around 130,000 clones in the sample; roughly 92% occur only once, and about 1.1% lies in the top ten. Specimen: peripheral blood, collected 28 days after the second AZD1222 dose. The origin of the receptors is an adult who received the AZD1222 COVID-19 vaccine.

The chain combines TRBV29-1 with TRBJ1-3; tentatively, D is TRBD1 (5 bases). Germline CDR1 is SQVTM and CDR2 is ANQGSEA. V was trimmed by 6 bases and J by 0 bases, leaving 12 bases between them. The CDR3 length is 14 residues. The CDR3 here is CSVAGTLSGNTIYF. CDR3 in DNA: TGCAGCGTCGCCGGGACGCTCTCTGGAAACACCATATATTTT.

This chain links TRBV9 with TRBJ2-1; D gene uncertain. This CDR3 contains 12 residues. The germline V and J ends were trimmed by 6 bases and 7 bases, with 11 bases remaining between them. Germline CDR1 is SGDLS and CDR2 is YYNGEE. The CDR3 region is CASTDGDNEQFF. CDR3 in DNA: TGTGCCAGCACCGACGGAGATAATGAGCAGTTCTTC. The full variable domain, with the rest looked up from reference TRBV9 and TRBJ2-1, is DSGVTQTPKHLITATGQRVTLRCSPRSGDLSVYWYQQSLDQGLQFLIQYYNGEERAKGNILERFSAQQFPDLHSELNLSSLELGDSALYFCASTDGDNEQFFGPGTRLTVL.

This chain connects TRBV21-1 to TRBJ2-2; TRBD1 is the table's D call and was not checked against the DNA. TRBV21-1 counts as a pseudogene. The CDR3 extends over 16 amino acids. CDR3 loop: CASSKVGTGDTGELFF. The CDR3 DNA reads TGTGCCAGCAGCAAAGTGGGGACAGGGGACACCGGGGAGCTGTTTTTT.

This clone came up once. The chain recombines TRBV2 with TRBJ1-1; D not certain. Trimming cost V 4 bases and J 4 bases, with 13 bases left between them. The CDR3 totals 14 residues. Per germline, CDR1 SNHLY and CDR2 FYNNEI. The CDR3 is CASSVTRMSTEAFF. The CDR3 DNA is TGTGCCAGCAGTGTTACCAGGATGAGCACTGAAGCTTTCTTT.

This clone was counted many times. The V and J genes are TRBV6-5 and TRBJ2-1; D gene uncertain. The V end was cut by 7 bases, the J end by 10 bases, with 11 bases between. The CDR3 has 11 amino acids. CDR1 MNHEY and CDR2 SVGAGI come from the germline V gene. The CDR3 region is CASIAFQEQFF. The DNA of the CDR3 is TGTGCCAGCATTGCTTTCCAGGAGCAGTTCTTC.

The chain carries TRBV3-1 (or the pseudogene TRBV3-2) and TRBJ2-7; perhaps D is TRBD1 or TRBD2 (6 bases each). This CDR3 spans 12 amino acids. Germline V gene data show CDR1 as LGHDT and CDR2 as YNNKEL (reference sequence). V lost 9 bases and J 2 bases, leaving 11 bases between the germline ends. DNA for the CDR3: TGTGCCAGTGGGGGCGGGGCCTACGAGCAGTACTTC. Amino acids: CASGGGAYEQYF.

This rearrangement joins TRBV28 to TRBJ2-7; 7 nucleotides align to TRBD1. CDR3 length: 12 residues. Germline V gene sequence: CDR1 MDHEN, CDR2 SYDVKM. V shed 8 bases, J shed 5 bases, and the junction held 6 bases outside the gene matches. The CDR3 sequence: CASYTGEHEQYF. The CDR3 nucleotides are TGTGCCAGCTATACAGGGGAGCACGAGCAGTACTTC.

This chain connects TRBV6-5 to TRBJ1-2; 7 bases are shared with TRBD1. J lost 4 bases, V lost 6 bases, and 8 bases had no gene match. The CDR3 extends over 14 amino acids. The germline CDR1 and CDR2 sequences are MNHEY and SVGAGI. CDR3 protein: CASRPQQGSYGYTF. The CDR3 nucleotides are TGTGCCAGCAGACCTCAACAGGGGAGCTATGGCTACACCTTC.

The chain employs TRBV20-1 and TRBJ1-1, with D perhaps matching TRBD1 (6 bases). The CDR3 length is 10 residues. Germline CDR1 reads DFQATT; CDR2 reads SNEGSKA (reference sequence). V shed 5 bases and J shed 11 bases, with 12 bases lying between them. The CDR3 nucleotides read TGCAGTGCTCCACAGGGCAAGGCTTTCTTT. As protein: CSAPQGKAFF.

The CDR3, as DNA: TGTGCCATCAGTGGGGGACAGGGCGGCGGGGAGCTGTTTTTT. Its translation: CAISGGQGGGELFF. The chain recombines TRBV10-3 with TRBJ2-2, with 9 bases matching TRBD1. The CDR3 is 14 amino acids. Per the germline V gene, CDR1 is ENHRY and CDR2 is SYGVKD. J was trimmed by 7 bases and V by 4 bases; bases with no gene match: 4.

The rearrangement links TRBV7-2 to TRBJ2-7; D is possibly TRBD2 (5 bases). In germline, CDR1 is SGHTA, CDR2 FQGNSA. Trimming removed 5 bases at V and 2 bases at J, with 7 bases between. The CDR3 runs to 12 residues. The CDR3 DNA sequence: TGTGCCAGCAGCCCACTAGCCTACGAGCAGTACTTC. Its translation: CASSPLAYEQYF.

The rearrangement links TRBV6-5 to TRBJ1-1; D gene uncertain. There are 14 residues in the CDR3. Trimming pared 2 bases from V and 1 base from J, leaving 8 bases between. CDR1 is MNHEY and CDR2 is SVGAGI in the germline V gene. The CDR3 coding sequence is TGTGCCAGCAGTTACAGAGGCAGGAACACTGAAGCTTTCTTT. Amino acids: CASSYRGRNTEAFF.

The V call is TRBV23-1, the J call TRBJ2-7; 10 positions agree with TRBD2. TRBV23-1 has ORF status, its function being uncertain. The V and J ends lost 2 bases and 2 bases, in that order; junction bases with no gene match: 6. The CDR3 length is 16 residues. The CDR3 is CASSQGLAGVPYEQYF. The CDR3 DNA follows: TGCGCCAGCAGTCAAGGGCTAGCGGGAGTACCCTACGAGCAGTACTTC.

The V gene is TRBV7-2, the J gene TRBJ1-3; D gene uncertain. The CDR3 has 15 residues. V lost 1 base and J 7 bases, leaving 14 bases between the germline ends. CDR1 and CDR2 from the germline V gene are SGHTA and FQGNSA. This CDR3 is CASSLGALPPNTIYF. The CDR3 coding sequence is TGTGCCAGCAGCTTAGGAGCTCTACCTCCTAACACCATATATTTT.

This sequence joins TRBV28 and TRBJ2-5; 8 positions match TRBD1. CDR1 is MDHEN and CDR2 is SYDVKM in the germline V gene. The CDR3 sequence is 16 residues long. The trim removed 3 bases at V and 2 bases at J, leaving 8 bases unmatched. In nucleotides, the CDR3 is TGTGCCAGCAGTTTGGTAGGACAGGGCGGTCAAGAGACCCAGTACTTC. This translates into CASSLVGQGGQETQYF.

This clone was detected once. V usage is TRBV7-6 and J usage is TRBJ2-7; D might be TRBD1 (6 bases). This CDR3 comprises 14 residues. V shed 6 bases and J shed 2 bases, with 14 bases lying between them. Germline V gene lookup returns CDR1 SGHVS and CDR2 FNYEAQ. This CDR3 reads CASRPRDKPYEQYF. DNA for the CDR3: TGTGCCAGCAGACCCCGGGACAAGCCCTACGAGCAGTACTTC.

CDR3 region: CASKPGQGLSSYEQYF. As DNA, the CDR3 is TGCGCCAGCAAACCGGGACAGGGTTTAAGCTCCTACGAGCAGTACTTC. V gene TRBV5-1 combines with J gene TRBJ2-7; the match to TRBD1 covers 9 bases. V was pared by 6 bases and J by 0 bases, with 10 bases of the junction left unmatched. Per germline, CDR1 SGHRS and CDR2 YFSETQ. The CDR3 contains 16 residues.

V usage is TRBV7-2 and J usage is TRBJ2-3, with TRBD2 identical over 9 bases. From germline, CDR1 is SGHTA and CDR2 FQGNSA. The V gene end was trimmed by 2 bases and the J gene end by 3 bases; junction bases not matched to a gene: 3. This CDR3 region has 15 residues. The chain's CDR3 is CASSLRSGRTDTQYF. In DNA form, the CDR3 reads TGTGCCAGCAGCTTACGGAGCGGGAGGACAGATACGCAGTATTTT.

The chain carries TRBV5-1 and TRBJ2-7; 7 nucleotides line up with TRBD2. The germline V gene encodes CDR1 SGHRS and CDR2 YFSETQ. The V and J ends lost 1 base and 2 bases, in that order; junction bases with no gene match: 3. CDR3 length: 14 residues. The CDR3 region has the DNA TGCGCCAGCAGCTTGATCGGGGGGACCTACGAGCAGTACTTC. Protein product: CASSLIGGTYEQYF. The entire variable domain, with the rest obtained from reference TRBV5-1 and TRBJ2-7, is as follows: KAGVTQTPRYLIKTRGQQVTLSCSPISGHRSVSWYQQTPGQGLQFLFEYFSETQRNKGNFPGRFSGRQFSNSRSEMNVSTLELGDSALYLCASSLIGGTYEQYFGPGTRLTVT.

V gene TRBV20-1 combines with J gene TRBJ1-2; D is ambiguous. Germline assignment: CDR1 DFQATT and CDR2 SNEGSKA (reference sequence). The CDR3 has 10 amino acids. The V end lost 6 bases, the J end lost 7 bases, and 9 bases lay between the germline ends. The CDR3 protein is CSARRGGYTF. The DNA for the CDR3 is TGCAGTGCAAGACGGGGTGGCTACACCTTC.

V and J are TRBV30 and TRBJ1-2; maybe TRBD1 (6 bases). Per germline, CDR1 GTSNPN and CDR2 SVGIG (reference sequence). This CDR3 spans 15 amino acids. With 5 bases removed from V and 4 bases from J, the gap between germline ends came to 20 bases. CDR3 loop: CAWEPGQGIPYGYTF. Here the CDR3 DNA reads TGTGCCTGGGAACCGGGACAAGGCATTCCCTATGGCTACACCTTC.

The CDR3 DNA is TGTGCCAGCAGCTGGGACTTGAGGGGCACCGGGGAGCTGTTTTTT. It codes for CASSWDLRGTGELFF. The gene calls are TRBV13 and TRBJ2-2, with a weak D call TRBD2 (6 bases). The CDR3 sequence is 15 residues long. V was shortened by 4 bases and J by 4 bases, with 13 bases between the two germline ends. CDR1 is PRHDT, CDR2 FYEKMQ, per germline (reference sequence).

The chain is built from TRBV6-5 and TRBJ2-7; a weak D match, TRBD1 (6 bases). Germline V gene lookup returns CDR1 MNHEY and CDR2 SVGAGI. CDR3 length: 15 residues. Deletions cut 6 bases from V and 4 bases from J, with 19 bases between. This chain's CDR3 is CASRPSGDMSYEQYF. The CDR3 DNA sequence: TGTGCCAGCAGACCTTCAGGGGACATGTCATACGAGCAGTACTTC.

The V call is TRBV3-1 (or the pseudogene TRBV3-2), the J call TRBJ1-2; a weak D match, TRBD1 (6 bases). The germline V gene has CDR1 LGHDT and CDR2 YNNKEL (reference sequence). This CDR3 region has 13 residues. V was clipped by 2 bases and J by 8 bases, with 12 bases between them. CDR3 DNA sequence: TGTGCCAGCAGCCAAACAGGGAAAGAAGGCTACACCTTC. Protein: CASSQTGKEGYTF.

This clone has just a few counts. The rearrangement joins TRBV5-1 to TRBJ1-2, with TRBD1 identical over 9 bases. With V trimmed by 4 bases and J by 7 bases, 11 bases remained unmatched. The germline V gene encodes CDR1 SGHRS and CDR2 YFSETQ. The CDR3 has 15 amino acids. The CDR3: CASSGGGTGSSGYTF. The CDR3 nucleotides are TGCGCCAGCAGCGGGGGCGGGACAGGGTCATCTGGCTACACCTTC. Full variable domain (rest looked up from reference TRBV5-1 and TRBJ1-2): KAGVTQTPRYLIKTRGQQVTLSCSPISGHRSVSWYQQTPGQGLQFLFEYFSETQRNKGNFPGRFSGRQFSNSRSEMNVSTLELGDSALYLCASSGGGTGSSGYTFGSGTRLTVV.

The V gene is TRBV24-1, the J gene TRBJ1-2; no definite D call. V was clipped by 3 bases and J by 4 bases, with 8 bases between them. From germline, CDR1 is KGHDR and CDR2 SFDVKD. The CDR3 is 13 residues long. Here the CDR3 reads CATSDGGSYGYTF. The DNA for the CDR3 is TGTGCCACCAGTGATGGAGGGTCCTATGGCTACACCTTC.

The chain is built from TRBV5-1 and TRBJ1-2; 8 bases are shared with TRBD1. Germline V lookup: CDR1 SGHRS, CDR2 YFSETQ. With 0 bases clipped from V and 3 bases from J, the junction kept 10 bases outside the gene matches. The CDR3 runs 17 residues. The CDR3, as DNA: TGCGCCAGCAGCTTGGAAGGGACAGGTTTTATGGACTATGGCTACACCTTC. Protein product: CASSLEGTGFMDYGYTF.

CDR3 bases: TGTGCCAGCAGCCAGGGCAGGGGAGAAGAGACCCAGTACTTC. Its translation is CASSQGRGEETQYF. The chain recombines TRBV14 with TRBJ2-5; TRBD1 might be the D (6 bases). This CDR3 is 14 amino acids long. Per germline, CDR1 SGHDN and CDR2 FVKESK. Between the trimmed V and J ends, which lost 3 bases and 3 bases, there was a span of 11 bases.